The 16 T cell receptor beta chains below were found in one sample sequenced in a study of brain T cells in children with intractable seizures. Using immunoSEQ multiplex PCR, the repertoire was profiled, and TCRdb retains in-frame clones only, with some absent. The table shows around 70,000 clones, with about 93% occurring only once. Here the sequenced sample was peripheral blood, taken at surgery. The receptors here all came from a boy under two years old with tuberous sclerosis and intractable seizures.

This chain connects TRBV4-2 to TRBJ2-5; D gene uncertain. From germline, CDR1 is LGHNA and CDR2 YNFKEQ. The V end lost 0 bases, the J end lost 4 bases, and 9 bases lay between the germline ends. The CDR3 consists of 14 residues. The CDR3 loop reads CASSQEGSLETQYF. CDR3 DNA: TGTGCCAGCAGCCAAGAAGGTAGTTTAGAGACCCAGTACTTC.

The V and J genes are TRBV30 and TRBJ1-1, with 8 bases identical to TRBD1. Germline V gives CDR1 GTSNPN, CDR2 SVGIG (reference sequence). With 0 bases clipped from V and 0 bases from J, the junction kept 12 bases outside the gene matches. The CDR3 spans 18 residues. CDR3: CAWSVKTRDRKLNTEAFF. The CDR3 DNA reads as TGTGCCTGGAGTGTAAAAACAAGGGACAGGAAGTTGAACACTGAAGCTTTCTTT.

The CDR3 coding sequence is TGTGCCAGCAGCTTCACGACAGGGGCTGGGAACACTGAAGCTTTCTTT. Residues: CASSFTTGAGNTEAFF. The chain has TRBV11-2 and TRBJ1-1; 8 bases map to TRBD1. The CDR3 sequence is 16 residues long. Germline CDR1 reads SGHAT; CDR2 reads FQNNGV. With V trimmed by 3 bases and J by 1 base, 7 bases remained unmatched.

This clone was seen a handful of times. V gene TRBV6-1 combines with J gene TRBJ1-6; D remains ambiguous. Looked up from germline, CDR1 is MNHNS and CDR2 is SASEGT. The CDR3 is made up of 13 amino acids. Trimming took off 1 base at V and 7 bases at J, with 5 bases between the two ends. This CDR3 is CASSEGANSPLHF. The CDR3 DNA is TGTGCCAGCAGTGAAGGTGCGAATTCACCCCTCCACTTT.

The chain joins TRBV5-1 to TRBJ1-1; tentative D call: TRBD1 (5 bases). Trimming took 5 bases from V and 6 from J, leaving 29 bases between them. Germline V lookup: CDR1 SGHRS, CDR2 YFSETQ. The CDR3 is made up of 18 amino acids. CDR3 sequence reads: CASSSGSLRRGKDPEAFF. CDR3 nucleotide sequence: TGCGCCAGCAGTTCGGGGTCGTTGCGTAGGGGAAAGGACCCTGAAGCTTTCTTT.

The chain links TRBV6-1 to TRBJ1-4, with D perhaps TRBD1 (6 bases). Trimming took 3 bases from V and 0 from J, leaving 14 bases between them. This CDR3 region has 17 residues. The germline gives CDR1 MNHNS, CDR2 SASEGT. CDR3 in DNA: TGTGCCAGCAGTGAGGGGGCGGAAATCTCAACTAATGAAAAACTGTTTTTT. It codes for CASSEGAEISTNEKLFF.

V usage is TRBV24-1 and J usage is TRBJ2-3, with TRBD1 matching over 7 bases. V trimming: 7 bases; J trimming: 2 bases; junction bases outside the gene matches: 2. Germline V gene data show CDR1 as KGHDR and CDR2 as SFDVKD. The CDR3 covers 13 residues. As DNA, the CDR3 is TGTGCCACCAGGGGACAGATCACAGATACGCAGTATTTT. Translating gives CATRGQITDTQYF.

The J gene is TRBJ2-4, the V gene TRBV5-1, with 7 bases that match TRBD2. Trimming removed 5 bases from V and 0 bases from J; junction bases left unmatched: 14. There are 18 residues in the CDR3. Germline CDR1 is SGHRS and CDR2 is YFSETQ. The CDR3 DNA follows: TGCGCCAGCAGTCCTTATCCTCTAGCGGAGGTAGCCAAAAACATTCAGTACTTC. The encoded protein is CASSPYPLAEVAKNIQYF. Complete variable domain (other parts from reference TRBV5-1 and TRBJ2-4): KAGVTQTPRYLIKTRGQQVTLSCSPISGHRSVSWYQQTPGQGLQFLFEYFSETQRNKGNFPGRFSGRQFSNSRSEMNVSTLELGDSALYLCASSPYPLAEVAKNIQYFGAGTRLSVL.

The V call is TRBV20-1, the J call TRBJ2-5, with TRBD2 identical over 7 bases. This CDR3 has 11 amino acids. CDR1 DFQATT and CDR2 SNEGSKA come from the germline V gene (reference sequence). CDR3 amino acids: CRGGYQETQYF. The CDR3 DNA reads TGCAGGGGGGGGTACCAAGAGACCCAGTACTTC.

The rearrangement joins TRBV11-3 to TRBJ2-4; D may match TRBD1 or TRBD2 (5 bases each). The CDR3 totals 19 residues. Germline V gives CDR1 SGHNT, CDR2 YENEEA. Trimming pared 0 bases from V and 2 bases from J, leaving 20 bases between. The CDR3 nucleotides read TGTGCCAGCAGCTTAGATCTAAGGGGAGTGGGGCAAACCAAAAACATTCAGTACTTC. It codes for CASSLDLRGVGQTKNIQYF.

V gene TRBV5-1 combines with J gene TRBJ2-7, with D perhaps matching TRBD2 (5 bases). Per germline, CDR1 SGHRS and CDR2 YFSETQ. This CDR3 spans 15 amino acids. V lost 2 bases to trimming and J lost 3 bases, with 15 bases between them. CDR3 DNA: TGCGCCAGCAGCTTCTCCCCGGGGTGGGTCTACGAGCAGTACTTC. Amino acids: CASSFSPGWVYEQYF.

The J gene is TRBJ2-7, the V gene TRBV11-2; 8 bases align to TRBD1. CDR1 and CDR2 from the germline V gene are SGHAT and FQNNGV. V lost 2 bases and J lost 6; bases outside the gene matches: 0. The CDR3 length is 12 residues. In DNA, the CDR3 is TGTGCCAGCAGCTTAACAGGGGGCGAGCAGTACTTC. Amino acids: CASSLTGGEQYF.

Concerning this clone: Other DNA variants within this sample encode the same CDR3. The CDR3 coding sequence is TGTGCCAGCAGCCTCACGGGGGGAAGCACAGATACGCAGTATTTT. This translates into CASSLTGGSTDTQYF. V and J are TRBV7-3 and TRBJ2-3; 7 bases match TRBD2. Germline assignment: CDR1 SGHTA and CDR2 FQGTGA. Trimming cost V 5 bases and J 0 bases; bases outside gene matches: 5. This CDR3 region has 15 residues.

The chain joins TRBV10-2 to TRBJ2-3; D perhaps matches TRBD1 (6 bases). Trimming removed 0 bases at V and 4 bases at J, with 11 bases between. The CDR3 covers 15 residues. Per germline, CDR1 WSHSY and CDR2 SAAADI. CDR3 amino acids: CASSESTGVADTQYF. Here the CDR3 DNA reads TGCGCCAGCAGTGAGTCGACAGGAGTCGCAGATACGCAGTATTTT.

The chain joins TRBV29-1 to TRBJ1-2, with a weak D call TRBD1 (5 bases). The CDR3 consists of 17 residues. The germline gives CDR1 SQVTM, CDR2 ANQGSEA. The germline V and J ends were trimmed by 2 bases and 1 base, with 20 bases remaining between them. CDR3 loop: CSVELDSLVVFNYGYTF. Here the CDR3 DNA reads TGCAGCGTTGAACTCGACAGCCTCGTTGTCTTTAACTATGGCTACACCTTC.

V gene TRBV25-1 combines with J gene TRBJ1-1, with unresolved D. There are 13 residues in the CDR3. Looked up from germline, CDR1 is MGHDK and CDR2 is SYGVNS. Between the trimmed V and J ends, which lost 3 bases and 4 bases, there was a span of 9 bases. CDR3 coding DNA: TGTGCCAGCAGTGATAAAGGCGGCACTGAAGCTTTCTTT. Encoded protein: CASSDKGGTEAFF.